This T cell receptor (beta chain) was captured in a study of CD8+ T cells in alopecia areata. Following extraction, RNA underwent reverse transcription to cDNA, which served as the sequencing template. TCRdb's table, derived via immunoSEQ multiplex PCR, lists solely in-frame clones and lacks some. This sample has some 130,000 clones, with almost 50% found just once. Study observations and caveats: Sequence data from scalp samples additionally include resident alphabeta T cells of normal skin. TCR sharing across patients was less clear than in mice, possibly HLA-related.

This clone was observed many times. Antigen specificity is unknown. Germline and junction disagree at one end, which may indicate a read error. The TCR was taken from a human donor with alopecia areata. Sequenced material: CD8+ T cells sorted from blood, taken at week 0.

The CDR3 nucleotides read TGCGCCAGCAGCCAAAGATCGGGTTACAATGAGCAGTTCTTC. Its protein is CASSQRSGYNEQFF. The chain recombines TRBV11-2 with TRBJ2-1; D is ambiguous. CDR3 length: 14 amino acids. Germline loops: CDR1 SGHAT, CDR2 FQNNGV.